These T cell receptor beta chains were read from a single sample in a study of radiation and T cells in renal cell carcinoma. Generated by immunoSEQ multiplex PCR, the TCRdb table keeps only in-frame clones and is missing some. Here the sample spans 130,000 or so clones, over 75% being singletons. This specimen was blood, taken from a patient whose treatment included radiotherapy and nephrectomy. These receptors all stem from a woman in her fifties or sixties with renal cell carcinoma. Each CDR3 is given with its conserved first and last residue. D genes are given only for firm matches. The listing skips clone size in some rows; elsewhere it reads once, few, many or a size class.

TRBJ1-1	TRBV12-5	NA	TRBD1	CASGQQGAGMNTEAFF	TGTGCTAGTGGTCAACAGGGGGCTGGGATGAACACTGAAGCTTTCTTT
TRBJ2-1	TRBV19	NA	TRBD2	CASSTGLAGSHEQFF	TGTGCCAGTAGTACAGGACTAGCGGGGTCCCATGAGCAGTTCTTC
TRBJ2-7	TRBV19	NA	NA	CASSIDKLSHEQYF	TGTGCCAGTAGTATAGACAAATTAAGCCACGAGCAGTACTTC
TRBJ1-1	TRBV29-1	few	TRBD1	CSVTGGVTEAFF	TGCAGCGTCACAGGGGGTGTCACTGAAGCTTTCTTT
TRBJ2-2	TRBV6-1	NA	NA	CASSALTANTGELFF	TGTGCCAGCAGTGCGTTAACAGCGAACACCGGGGAGCTGTTTTTT
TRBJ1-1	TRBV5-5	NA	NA	CASSPDLVTTEAFF	TGTGCCAGCAGCCCGGACCTTGTTACCACTGAAGCTTTCTTT
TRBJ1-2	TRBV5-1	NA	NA	CASSLGIGVYGYTF	TGCGCCAGCAGCTTGGGTATAGGGGTTTATGGCTACACCTTC
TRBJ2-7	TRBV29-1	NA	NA	CSVEYRDDYEQYF	TGCAGCGTTGAATACAGGGACGACTACGAGCAGTACTTC
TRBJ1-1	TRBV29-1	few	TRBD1	CSARTGPVNTEAFF	TGCAGCGCCCGGACAGGGCCCGTGAACACTGAAGCTTTCTTT
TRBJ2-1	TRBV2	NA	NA	CASMTIANEQFF	TGTGCCAGCATGACTATAGCCAATGAGCAGTTCTTC
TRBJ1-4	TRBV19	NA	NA	CASNTGVNEKLFF	TGTGCCAGTAACACCGGGGTAAATGAAAAACTGTTTTTT
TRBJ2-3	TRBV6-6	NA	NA	CASSSWYQTNTDTQYF	TGTGCCAGCAGCTCGTGGTACCAGACCAACACAGATACGCAGTATTTT
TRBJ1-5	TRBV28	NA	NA	CASSFSSNQPQHF	TGTGCCAGCAGTTTCAGTAGCAATCAGCCCCAGCATTTT
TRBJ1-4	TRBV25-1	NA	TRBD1	CASSTGATNEKLFF	TGTGCCAGCAGTACAGGGGCAACTAATGAAAAACTGTTTTTT
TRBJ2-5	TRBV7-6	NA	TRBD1	CASSLAPGQGRQETQYF	TGTGCCAGCAGCTTAGCACCGGGACAGGGGAGGCAAGAGACCCAGTACTTC
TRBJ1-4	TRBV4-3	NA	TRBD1	CASSQGRGGDEKLFF	TGCGCCAGCAGCCAAGGAAGAGGGGGCGACGAAAAACTGTTTTTT
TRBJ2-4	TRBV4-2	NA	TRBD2	CASNLRWPSGGAENIQYF	TGTGCCAGCAACCTAAGATGGCCTAGCGGGGGGGCGGAAAACATTCAGTACTTC
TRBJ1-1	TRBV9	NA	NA	CASSVAPNTEAFF	TGTGCCAGCAGCGTAGCGCCGAACACTGAAGCTTTCTTT
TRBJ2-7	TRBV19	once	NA	CASSEGPFEQYF	TGTGCCAGTAGTGAGGGGCCTTTCGAGCAGTACTTC
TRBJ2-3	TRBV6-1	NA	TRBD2	CASSEALGGIYTQYF	TGTGCCAGCAGTGAAGCGCTGGGAGGGATTTACACGCAGTATTTT
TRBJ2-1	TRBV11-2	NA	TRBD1	CASSLLAGGNEQFF	TGTGCCAGCAGCTTATTGGCAGGGGGCAATGAGCAGTTCTTC
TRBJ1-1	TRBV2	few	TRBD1	CASRDRVNTEAFF	TGTGCCAGCAGGGACAGGGTGAACACTGAAGCTTTCTTT
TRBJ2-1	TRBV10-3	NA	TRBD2	CAISESGLAGGNEQFF	TGTGCCATCAGTGAGTCCGGACTAGCGGGAGGCAATGAGCAGTTCTTC
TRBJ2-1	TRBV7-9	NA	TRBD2	CASSQTSGGTEDEQFF	TGTGCCAGCAGCCAAACTAGCGGGGGGACGGAAGATGAGCAGTTCTTC
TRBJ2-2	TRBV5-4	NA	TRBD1	CASSLGVLGQGVPGELFF	TGTGCCAGCAGCTTGGGGGTTCTTGGACAGGGGGTCCCCGGGGAGCTGTTTTTT
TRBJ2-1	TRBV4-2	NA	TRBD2	CASSQLLGSGDYEQFF	TGTGCCAGCAGCCAGCTCTTGGGTAGCGGGGACTATGAGCAGTTCTTC
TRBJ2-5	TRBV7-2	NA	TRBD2	CASSLGRSGGQETQYF	TGTGCCAGCAGCTTAGGACGAAGCGGGGGACAAGAGACCCAGTACTTC
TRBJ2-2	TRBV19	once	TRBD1	CASSLQGIGELFF	TGTGCCAGTAGTCTACAGGGGATCGGGGAGCTGTTTTTT
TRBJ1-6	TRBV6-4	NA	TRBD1	CASSPDRGGSPLHF	TGTGCCAGCAGTCCAGACAGGGGGGGTTCACCCCTCCACTTT
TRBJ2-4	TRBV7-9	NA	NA	CASSLVTGLIF	TGTGCCAGCAGCTTAGTGACGGGGCTCATCTTC
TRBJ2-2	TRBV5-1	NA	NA	CASSFAGDLSGELFF	TGCGCCAGCAGCTTTGCAGGGGATCTTTCCGGGGAGCTGTTTTTT
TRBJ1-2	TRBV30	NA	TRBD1	CAWSRTNRGVGYTF	TGTGCCTGGAGCAGGACCAACAGGGGAGTTGGCTACACCTTC
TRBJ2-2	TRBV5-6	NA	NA	CASSSYHRASGTGELFF	TGTGCCAGCAGCTCATACCACAGAGCCTCGGGCACCGGGGAGCTGTTTTTT
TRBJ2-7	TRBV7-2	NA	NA	CASSRNRDYYEQYF	TGTGCCAGCAGCCGAAACAGGGACTACTACGAGCAGTACTTC
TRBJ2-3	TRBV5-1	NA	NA	CASSSDLTRSTDTQYF	TGCGCCAGCAGCTCGGACTTGACAAGGAGCACAGATACGCAGTATTTT
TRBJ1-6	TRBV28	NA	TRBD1	CASSPGTGGSPLHF	TGTGCCAGCAGCCCCGGGACAGGGGGTTCACCCCTCCACTTT
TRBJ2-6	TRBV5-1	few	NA	CASSLDAQGSGANVLTF	TGCGCCAGCAGCTTGGATGCACAAGGCTCTGGGGCCAACGTCCTGACTTTC
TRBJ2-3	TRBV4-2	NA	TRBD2	CASSQDPLRWRSGGALKTDTQYF	TGTGCCAGCAGCCAAGACCCCCTTCGATGGCGTAGCGGGGGGGCCTTAAAGACAGATACGCAGTATTTT
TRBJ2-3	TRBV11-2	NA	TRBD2	CASSLDLLAGAGTDTQYF	TGTGCCAGCAGCTTAGACCTACTAGCGGGGGCGGGTACAGATACGCAGTATTTT
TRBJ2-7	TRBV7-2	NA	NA	CASSFMGSGYEQYF	TGTGCCAGCAGCTTCATGGGATCCGGCTACGAGCAGTACTTC
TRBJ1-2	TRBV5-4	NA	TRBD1	CASSLDETGVYGYTF	TGTGCCAGCAGCTTGGATGAGACAGGGGTCTATGGCTACACCTTC
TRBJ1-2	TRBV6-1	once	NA	CASSRGNLNNYGYTF	TGTGCCAGCAGCCGCGGAAACCTTAATAACTATGGCTACACCTTC
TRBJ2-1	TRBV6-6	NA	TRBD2	CASSSGTSGGYNEQFF	TGTGCCAGCAGTTCCGGGACTAGCGGGGGGTACAATGAGCAGTTCTTC
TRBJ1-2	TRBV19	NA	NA	CASSPLFETGKRGYTF	TGTGCCAGTAGTCCCTTGTTTGAGACAGGAAAGCGTGGCTACACCTTC
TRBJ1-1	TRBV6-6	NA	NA	CASSVGFGTEAFF	TGTGCCAGCAGTGTGGGGTTCGGTACTGAAGCTTTCTTT
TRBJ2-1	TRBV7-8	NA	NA	CASSATRGGSYNEQFF	TGTGCCAGCAGCGCTACACGAGGGGGCTCCTACAATGAGCAGTTCTTC
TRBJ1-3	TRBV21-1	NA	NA	CASSPTGTGGNTIYF	TGTGCCAGCAGCCCTACGGGGACAGGGGGAAACACCATATATTTT
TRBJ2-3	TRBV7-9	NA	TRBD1	CASSLRQGVTSTDTQYF	TGTGCCAGCAGCTTACGACAGGGGGTCACTAGCACAGATACGCAGTATTTT
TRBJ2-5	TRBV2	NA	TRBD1	CASRDGGTGRTQETQYF	TGTGCCAGCAGGGACGGAGGGACAGGCCGGACACAAGAGACCCAGTACTTC
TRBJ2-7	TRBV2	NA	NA	CASREGVGNEQYF	TGTGCCAGCAGAGAGGGCGTGGGGAACGAGCAGTACTTC
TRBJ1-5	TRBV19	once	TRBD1	CASSTQGVSNQPQHF	TGTGCCAGTAGTACCCAGGGGGTCAGCAATCAGCCCCAGCATTTT
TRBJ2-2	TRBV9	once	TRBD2	CASSVGLAANTGELFF	TGTGCCAGCAGCGTTGGACTAGCGGCGAACACCGGGGAGCTGTTTTTT
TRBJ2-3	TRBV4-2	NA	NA	CASSQDTGAWDTQYF	TGTGCCAGCAGCCAAGACACGGGAGCTTGGGATACGCAGTATTTT
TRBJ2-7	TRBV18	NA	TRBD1	CASSPRQGEAYEQYF	TGTGCCAGCTCACCGAGACAGGGAGAAGCCTACGAGCAGTACTTC